This T cell receptor (beta chain) was retrieved from a study of cytotoxic CD8 clonotypes in ibrutinib-treated CLL. In the study overall: For this cohort, patients were ten to eleven relapsed/refractory and around 15 treatment-naive, while some 17 were IGHV unmutated.

Libraries of TCR beta were made from approximately 2 micrograms of genomic DNA that came from cryopreserved PBMCs. TCRdb's copy holds only in-frame clones and misses some; the assay was immunoSEQ multiplex PCR. The repertoire holds roughly 160,000 clones, approximately 80% seen once, with roughly 4.5% in the top ten. Trimming took off 4 bases at V and 4 bases at J, with 11 bases between the two ends. The length of the CDR3 is 14 residues. Germline values: CDR1 SGDLS, CDR2 YYNGEE. The chain employs TRBV9 and TRBJ1-4, with D perhaps TRBD1 (5 bases). This clonotype originated in a human donor with chronic lymphocytic leukemia. The specimen comprised PBMCs, sampled after 24 months of ibrutinib treatment. As DNA, the CDR3 is TGTGCCAGCAGCTGGGACGGAAATAATGAAAAACTGTTTTTT. This gives the protein CASSWDGNNEKLFF.